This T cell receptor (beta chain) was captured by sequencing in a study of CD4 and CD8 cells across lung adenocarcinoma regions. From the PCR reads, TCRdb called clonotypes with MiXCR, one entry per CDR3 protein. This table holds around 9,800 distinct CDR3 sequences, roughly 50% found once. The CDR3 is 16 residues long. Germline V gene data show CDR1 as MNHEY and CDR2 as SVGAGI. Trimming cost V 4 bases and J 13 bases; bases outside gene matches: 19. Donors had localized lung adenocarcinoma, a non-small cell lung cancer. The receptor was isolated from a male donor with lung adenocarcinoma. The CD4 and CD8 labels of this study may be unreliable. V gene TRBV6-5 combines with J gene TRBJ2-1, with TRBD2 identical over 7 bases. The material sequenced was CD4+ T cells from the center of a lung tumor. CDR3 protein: CASSSSSVGGGETQFF. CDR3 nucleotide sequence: TGTGCCAGCAGTTCTTCCTCGGTGGGGGGGGGAGAGACCCAGTTCTTC.